One T cell receptor beta chain is described in this entry. This entry belongs to a study of T cell repertoires in ileal Crohn's disease. Method: immunoSEQ multiplex PCR; TCRdb's copy keeps in-frame clones and lacks some. The data hold roughly 2,400 clones, with roughly 80% observed a single time. This CDR3 has 15 amino acids. J was trimmed by 2 bases and V by 0 bases; bases with no gene match: 0. Germline-derived CDR1 and CDR2 are LNHNV and YYDKDF (reference sequence). The V gene is TRBV15, the J gene TRBJ2-1, with TRBD2 matching over 8 bases. The sequencing sample was made of ileal tissue. The TCR was taken from an adult with Crohn's disease. CDR3 bases: TGTGCCACCAGCAGAGATAGCGGGGCCTACAATGAGCAGTTCTTC. As protein: CATSRDSGAYNEQFF.